This passage covers 3 T cell receptor beta chains from one sample sequenced in a study of blood T cell repertoires in COVID-19. The repertoire was sequenced with immunoSEQ multiplex PCR; TCRdb's copy has only in-frame clones and lacks some. The sample carries roughly 500,000 clones, approximately 83% recorded once. The sample was peripheral blood. Receptors were obtained from a human donor in a cohort sampled during active COVID-19.

V is TRBV7-8 and J is TRBJ1-2; the D gene is possibly TRBD1 (5 bases). The ends were cut back, 3 bases at V and 7 bases at J, with 15 bases in the middle. There are 14 residues in the CDR3. From germline, CDR1 is SGHVS and CDR2 FQNEAQ. The DNA of the CDR3 is TGTGCCAGCAGCTTTGGGGCCAACTCTGGTGGCTACACCTTC. This sequence encodes CASSFGANSGGYTF. Variable domain in full (rest from reference TRBV7-8 and TRBJ1-2): GAGVSQSPRYKVAKRGQDVALRCDPISGHVSLFWYQQALGQGPEFLTYFQNEAQLDKSGLPSDRFFAERPEGSVSTLKIQRTQQEDSAVYLCASSFGANSGGYTFGSGTRLTVV.

The chain carries TRBV5-1 and TRBJ2-6, with D tentatively TRBD2 (5 bases). There are 16 residues in the CDR3. The germline V and J ends were trimmed by 3 bases and 2 bases, with 12 bases remaining between them. Germline CDR1 SGHRS, CDR2 YFSETQ. The CDR3 region has the DNA TGCGCCAGCAGCTCAATCGCGGGTGCTGGGGCCAACGTCCTGACTTTC. It yields the protein CASSSIAGAGANVLTF.

This clone came up a few times. Other DNA sequences from this sample encode an identical CDR3 as well. DNA for the CDR3: TGTGCCATCAGTGAAGGACAGGGAGGTCAGCCCCAGCATTTT. Protein product: CAISEGQGGQPQHF. The chain uses TRBV10-3 and TRBJ1-5, with 8 bases matching TRBD1. From germline, CDR1 is ENHRY and CDR2 SYGVKD. V was pared by 3 bases and J by 6 bases, with 4 bases of the junction left unmatched. This CDR3 is 14 amino acids long.